Listed here are 25 T cell receptor beta chains from one sample, sequenced in a study of siplizumab effects on memory and regulatory T cells. The data were produced by immunoSEQ multiplex PCR, yet TCRdb's version contains in-frame clones alone and is incomplete. In the table there are approximately 100,000 clones, about 94% of which are singletons. What was sequenced was non-Treg CD4+ T cells sorted from blood. The receptors were gathered from a human donor in good health.

The chain has TRBV7-6 and TRBJ1-3; weak D call: TRBD1 (5 bases). Per germline, CDR1 SGHVS and CDR2 FNYEAQ. The ends were cut back, 1 base at V and 2 bases at J, with 12 bases in the middle. The CDR3 covers 16 residues. CDR3 bases: TGTGCCAGCAGCTTAGGAGTTCAGGGACCTGGAAACACCATATATTTT. As protein: CASSLGVQGPGNTIYF.

V and J are TRBV11-2 and TRBJ1-2; D gene ambiguous. CDR3 length: 13 amino acids. Trimming removed 7 bases at V and 2 bases at J, with 11 bases between. Germline values: CDR1 SGHAT, CDR2 FQNNGV. The CDR3 DNA reads as TGTGCCAGCACGTCCGGTTCGAACTATGGCTACACCTTC. Translated, it gives CASTSGSNYGYTF.

This sequence joins TRBV6-1 and TRBJ1-2; 8 bases map to TRBD1. Germline CDR1 reads MNHNS; CDR2 reads SASEGT. With 10 bases clipped from V and 2 bases from J, the junction kept 12 bases outside the gene matches. This CDR3 contains 15 residues. The CDR3 bases are TGTGCCACCCAGACAGGGGTTGAGAGGAACTATGGCTACACCTTC. As protein: CATQTGVERNYGYTF.

The rearrangement joins TRBV5-1 to TRBJ2-5; D might be TRBD2 (6 bases). Germline V gene data show CDR1 as SGHRS and CDR2 as YFSETQ. V was pared by 9 bases and J by 2 bases, with 14 bases between. CDR3 length: 13 amino acids. The CDR3 nucleotides are TGCGCCACCTCGGGAGCGGATCAAGAGACCCAGTACTTC. Translation gives CATSGADQETQYF.

The chain recombines TRBV19 with TRBJ2-3; D is ambiguous. Germline lookup yields CDR1 LNHDA and CDR2 SQIVND (reference sequence). Trimming left V 0 bases short and J 2 bases short, with 3 bases between. The CDR3 has 13 residues. The CDR3 spells CASSIDNTDTQYF. The CDR3 DNA reads as TGTGCCAGTAGTATAGACAACACAGATACGCAGTATTTT.

This sequence joins TRBV7-2 and TRBJ2-5, with D unresolved. Trimming cost V 2 bases and J 2 bases, with 6 bases left between them. The germline CDR1 and CDR2 sequences are SGHTA and FQGNSA. The CDR3 is 13 amino acids. For the CDR3, the DNA is TGTGCCAGCAGCTTAACCGATCAAGAGACCCAGTACTTC. Translating gives CASSLTDQETQYF.

The V call is TRBV7-9, the J call TRBJ2-7, with a weak D call TRBD2 (5 bases). This CDR3 has 15 amino acids. Germline CDR1 SEHNR, CDR2 FQNEAQ (reference sequence). V was shortened by 7 bases and J by 2 bases, with 18 bases between the two germline ends. Here the CDR3 DNA reads TGTGCCAGCATCCCGGGCAGCGGATCGCCCTACGAGCAGTACTTC. Translated, it gives CASIPGSGSPYEQYF.

The rearrangement uses TRBV10-3 and TRBJ2-5; possible D gene TRBD1, 5 bases. The ends were cut back, 6 bases at V and 2 bases at J, with 10 bases in the middle. This CDR3 has 13 residues. The germline V gene encodes CDR1 ENHRY and CDR2 SYGVKD. The CDR3 is CAIRWTTQETQYF. In nucleotides, the CDR3 is TGTGCCATCAGATGGACAACACAAGAGACCCAGTACTTC.

This clone was seen ten or more times. V is TRBV14 and J is TRBJ1-1; D may be TRBD1 (5 bases). This CDR3 has 13 amino acids. The V end was cut by 2 bases, the J end by 1 base, with 5 bases between. CDR1 is SGHDN and CDR2 is FVKESK in the germline V gene. CDR3 protein: CASSQQGNTEAFF. In DNA form, the CDR3 reads TGTGCCAGCAGCCAACAGGGGAACACTGAAGCTTTCTTT.

The rearrangement joins TRBV6-5 to TRBJ1-2, with 8 bases aligning to TRBD1. With V trimmed by 5 bases and J by 2 bases, 7 bases remained unmatched. Germline CDR1 reads MNHEY; CDR2 reads SVGAGI. The CDR3 is made up of 15 amino acids. The CDR3 spells CASSTLGTGNYGYTF. The CDR3, as DNA: TGTGCCAGCAGTACCTTGGGGACAGGAAACTATGGCTACACCTTC.

This chain uses TRBV5-1 with TRBJ2-7, with D possibly being TRBD1 or TRBD2 (5 bases each). V was shortened by 4 bases and J by 1 base, with 15 bases between the two germline ends. The CDR3 extends over 15 amino acids. In germline, CDR1 is SGHRS, CDR2 YFSETQ. The CDR3 region has the DNA TGCGCCAGCAGCCCCGGCCCGAGGGGATCCTACGAGCAGTACTTC. It translates to CASSPGPRGSYEQYF.

The chain has TRBV6-4 and TRBJ2-3; tentative D call: TRBD2 (6 bases). V lost 2 bases, J lost 0 bases, and 12 bases lay in between. Germline assignment: CDR1 MRHNA and CDR2 SNTAGT. The CDR3 loop spans 16 amino acids. The DNA of the CDR3 is TGTGCCAGCAGTGACCTGGGAGGACCTAGCACAGATACGCAGTATTTT. Residues: CASSDLGGPSTDTQYF.

The chain links TRBV7-9 to TRBJ1-6, with D maybe TRBD1 (5 bases). Between the trimmed V and J ends, which lost 7 bases and 0 bases, there was a span of 19 bases. The CDR3 covers 18 residues. Germline V gene sequence: CDR1 SEHNR, CDR2 FQNEAQ (reference sequence). CDR3 bases: TGTGCCAGCACCCGGGGCAGACCCGGGGGCTCCTATAATTCACCCCTCCACTTT. Its protein product is CASTRGRPGGSYNSPLHF.

The rearrangement uses TRBV10-3 and TRBJ2-3; D ambiguous. Trimming shortened V by 3 bases and J by 1 base, and 8 bases separated the two germline ends. The CDR3 covers 14 residues. Germline V CDR1 and CDR2: ENHRY, SYGVKD. CDR3 protein: CAISDREGTDTQYF. CDR3 DNA sequence: TGTGCCATCAGTGACCGTGAGGGCACAGATACGCAGTATTTT.

V is TRBV6-1 and J is TRBJ1-5, with TRBD1 matching over 9 bases. The CDR3 runs 15 residues. V lost 7 bases, J lost 6 bases, and 10 bases stayed unmatched. Germline V CDR1 and CDR2: MNHNS, SASEGT. CDR3 in amino acids: CASKTGGVMSQPQHF. In DNA, the CDR3 is TGTGCCAGCAAGACAGGGGGGGTAATGAGTCAGCCCCAGCATTTT.

The chain is built from TRBV28 and TRBJ2-3; D may correspond to TRBD1 or TRBD2 (5 bases each). Germline V gives CDR1 MDHEN, CDR2 SYDVKM. CDR3 length equals 15 residues. The ends were cut back, 4 bases at V and 4 bases at J, with 15 bases in the middle. This CDR3 is CASSSASLGADTQYF. The CDR3 DNA reads TGTGCCAGCAGTTCCGCGTCGCTGGGGGCAGATACGCAGTATTTT.

The chain links TRBV5-4 to TRBJ2-5, with 9 nucleotides matching TRBD2. The CDR3 loop spans 16 amino acids. V trimming: 0 bases; J trimming: 2 bases; junction bases outside the gene matches: 5. Germline CDR1 reads SGHNT; CDR2 reads YYREEE (reference sequence). The CDR3 protein is CASSLGIAGDQETQYF. CDR3 nucleotide sequence: TGTGCCAGCAGCTTGGGGATAGCGGGGGATCAAGAGACCCAGTACTTC. The variable domain in full, completed from reference TRBV5-4 and TRBJ2-5, reads ETGVTQSPTHLIKTRGQQVTLRCSSQSGHNTVSWYQQALGQGPQFIFQYYREEENGRGNFPPRFSGLQFPNYSSELNVNALELDDSALYLCASSLGIAGDQETQYFGPGTRLLVL.

The chain carries TRBV5-1 and TRBJ2-5; 14 positions match TRBD2. The V and J ends lost 4 bases and 4 bases, in that order; junction bases with no gene match: 12. This CDR3 region has 18 residues. From germline, CDR1 is SGHRS and CDR2 YFSETQ. CDR3 in amino acids: CASSHRGLAGAGGETQYF. The CDR3 nucleotides read TGCGCCAGCAGCCATCGGGGACTAGCGGGGGCCGGGGGAGAGACCCAGTACTTC.

The chain links TRBV11-2 to TRBJ1-5; D is perhaps TRBD1 (5 bases). V was cut by 0 bases and J by 6 bases, with 9 bases left in between. The germline V gene encodes CDR1 SGHAT and CDR2 FQNNGV. CDR3 size: 14 residues. The CDR3 DNA reads TGTGCCAGCAGCTTAGAATGGGGGGGTCAGCCCCAGCATTTT. The encoded protein is CASSLEWGGQPQHF.

V gene TRBV7-3 combines with J gene TRBJ2-1; 8 positions agree with TRBD1. V shed 3 bases, J shed 0 bases, and the junction held 4 bases outside the gene matches. Germline values: CDR1 SGHTA, CDR2 FQGTGA. This CDR3 spans 16 amino acids. The CDR3 bases are TGTGCCAGCAGCTTGACAGGGGACAGCTCCTACAATGAGCAGTTCTTC. Amino acid sequence: CASSLTGDSSYNEQFF.

The chain couples TRBV6-5 to TRBJ2-3, with D perhaps being TRBD1 or TRBD2 (6 bases each). Trimming removed 4 bases from V and 3 bases from J, with 14 bases in between. The germline V gene has CDR1 MNHEY and CDR2 SVGAGI. The CDR3 runs 15 residues. The CDR3: CASSSGAPWTDTQYF. The CDR3 region has the DNA TGTGCCAGCAGTTCGGGGGCCCCATGGACAGATACGCAGTATTTT.

This rearrangement joins TRBV18 to TRBJ2-3, with D tentatively TRBD2 (7 bases). This CDR3 is 15 amino acids long. Trimming shortened V by 2 bases and J by 3 bases, and 12 bases separated the two germline ends. Germline values: CDR1 KGHSH, CDR2 LQKENI. CDR3 sequence reads: CASSPSSGTTDTQYF. The CDR3 region has the DNA TGTGCCAGCTCACCATCCAGCGGGACAACAGATACGCAGTATTTT.

This CDR3 is CAWSEAGGQTGELFF. In DNA, the CDR3 is TGTGCCTGGAGTGAAGCGGGGGGGCAAACCGGGGAGCTGTTTTTT. The V and J genes are TRBV30 and TRBJ2-2; 10 bases agree with TRBD2. This CDR3 region has 15 residues. In germline, CDR1 is GTSNPN, CDR2 SVGIG (reference sequence). The junction had 4 bases not matched to a gene; V was cut back by 1 base and J by 5 bases.

V usage is TRBV10-1 and J usage is TRBJ1-5, with D possibly matching TRBD1 (5 bases). Germline V lookup: CDR1 WNHNN, CDR2 SYGVQD (reference sequence). The CDR3 is 13 residues long. The V and J ends lost 6 bases and 3 bases respectively, with 9 bases between them. Here the CDR3 DNA reads TGCGCCAGCAGCTCGGGACTCAATCAGCCCCAGCATTTT. Translation gives CASSSGLNQPQHF.

V gene TRBV7-6 combines with J gene TRBJ1-4; D remains unclear. Trimming removed 3 bases from V and 8 bases from J, with 7 bases in between. Germline CDR1 and CDR2: SGHVS and FNYEAQ. The CDR3 extends over 12 amino acids. CDR3 protein: CASSLGREKLFF. CDR3 nucleotides: TGTGCCAGCAGCTTGGGTCGGGAAAAACTGTTTTTT.